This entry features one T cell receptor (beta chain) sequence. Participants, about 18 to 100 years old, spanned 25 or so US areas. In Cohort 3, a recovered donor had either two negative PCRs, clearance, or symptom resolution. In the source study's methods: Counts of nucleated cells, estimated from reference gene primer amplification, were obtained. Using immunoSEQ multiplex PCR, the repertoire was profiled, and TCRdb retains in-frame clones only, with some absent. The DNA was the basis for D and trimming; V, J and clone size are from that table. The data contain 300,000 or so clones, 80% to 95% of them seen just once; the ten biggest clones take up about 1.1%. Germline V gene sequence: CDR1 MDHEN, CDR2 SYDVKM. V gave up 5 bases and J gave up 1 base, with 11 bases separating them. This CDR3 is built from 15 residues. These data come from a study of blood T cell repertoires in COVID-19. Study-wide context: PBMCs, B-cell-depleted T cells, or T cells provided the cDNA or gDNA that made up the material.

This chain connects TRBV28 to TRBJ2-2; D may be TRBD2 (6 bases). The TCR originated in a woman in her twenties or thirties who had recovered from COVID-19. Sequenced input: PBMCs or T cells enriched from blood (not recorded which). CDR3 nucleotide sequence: TGTGCCAGCAGTCGCGGGGTGAGGAACACCGGGGAGCTGTTTTTT. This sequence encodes CASSRGVRNTGELFF.